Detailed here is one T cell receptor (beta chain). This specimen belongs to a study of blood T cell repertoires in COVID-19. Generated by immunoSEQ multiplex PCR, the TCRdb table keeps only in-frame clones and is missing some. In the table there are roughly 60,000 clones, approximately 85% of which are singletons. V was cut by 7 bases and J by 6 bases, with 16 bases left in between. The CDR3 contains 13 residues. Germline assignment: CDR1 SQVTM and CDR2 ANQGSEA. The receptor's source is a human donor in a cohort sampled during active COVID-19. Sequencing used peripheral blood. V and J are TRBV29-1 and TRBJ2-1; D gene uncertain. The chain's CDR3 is CSAETLDLNEQFF. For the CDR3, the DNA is TGCAGCGCAGAGACCCTAGATCTCAATGAGCAGTTCTTC.